The clone carrying this T cell receptor (beta chain) has more than one count but fewer than ten. Noted time point: patch test 3, about 24 weeks after DPC sensitization. Noted treatment: therapeutic diphenylcyclopropenone sensitization with weekly scalp DPC. This entry comes from a study of human T cells and chemical hapten exposure. Trimming took 1 base from V and 3 from J, leaving 13 bases between them. The length of the CDR3 is 15 residues. Germline V gene sequence: CDR1 SGHKS, CDR2 YYEKEE (reference sequence). TCRdb reanalysed the RACE reads using MiXCR and keeps one entry per CDR3 protein. The repertoire consists of about 52,000 distinct CDR3 sequences, with more than 9.5% occurring once and the leading ten covering about 15%.

The receptor was derived from a woman in her thirties or forties with alopecia areata. Some clones in this sample may be carry-over from other donors' samples. The chain is built from TRBV5-5 and TRBJ1-2; possible D gene TRBD1, 6 bases. The specimen was whole blood, collected in connection with sensitization to the hapten diphenylcyclopropenone (DPC). CDR3 nucleotides: TGTGCCAGCAGCTTGTCTCAGGGGCCCTACTATGGCTACACCTTC. This translates into CASSLSQGPYYGYTF.